The 13 T cell receptor beta chains reported below all come from one sample, sequenced in a study of low-dose radiotherapy and immunotherapy resistance in tumors. With TRAV- and TRBV-specific primers, first-strand cDNA was made, covering the alpha and beta chains. Over approximately 19 PCR cycles, TCRs were amplified from a constant-region primer and V-primer adapter. A single record per CDR3 protein comes from TCRdb applying MiXCR to the reads. The data hold about 100,000 distinct CDR3 sequences, with around 20% observed a single time. Time point noted: after trial treatment. As to treatment: LDRT plus nivolumab, ipilimumab, low-dose cyclophosphamide and aspirin (RACIN trial). This specimen was PBMCs, taken after low-dose radiotherapy plus immunotherapy. The receptors originated from a male donor with prostate cancer.

In this sample, this clonotype turned up many times. The chain recombines TRBV7-8 with TRBJ1-1, with a weak D call TRBD1 (5 bases). The ends were cut back, 5 bases at V and 8 bases at J, with 15 bases in the middle. CDR1 SGHVS and CDR2 FQNEAQ come from the germline V gene. The CDR3 is 13 residues long. CDR3 residues: CASSRGVTGEAFF. DNA for the CDR3: TGTGCCAGCAGCCGGGGGGTAACAGGAGAAGCTTTCTTT. The variable domain in full, completed from reference TRBV7-8 and TRBJ1-1, reads GAGVSQSPRYKVAKRGQDVALRCDPISGHVSLFWYQQALGQGPEFLTYFQNEAQLDKSGLPSDRFFAERPEGSVSTLKIQRTQQEDSAVYLCASSRGVTGEAFFGQGTRLTVV.

At least ten counts were recorded for this clonotype. The chain carries TRBV6-5 and TRBJ2-5; 7 bases align to TRBD2. Per the germline V gene, CDR1 is MNHEY and CDR2 is SVGAGI. The CDR3 has 15 residues. Losses at the gene ends were 0 bases for V and 3 bases for J; bases not matched to a gene: 4. The CDR3 nucleotides are TGTGCCAGCAGTTACTCCGGGGGGATGAAAGAGACCCAGTACTTC. Amino acids: CASSYSGGMKETQYF.

This clonotype was seen at least ten times. The rearrangement links TRBV7-2 to TRBJ1-2, with D unclear. Germline lookup yields CDR1 SGHTA and CDR2 FQGNSA. This CDR3 has 14 residues. Trimming shortened V by 4 bases and J by 4 bases, and 13 bases separated the two germline ends. In DNA, the CDR3 is TGTGCCAGCAGCTCCCCCCTAGGGATCTATGGCTACACCTTC. This translates into CASSSPLGIYGYTF.

This clonotype was seen many times. The chain couples TRBV18 to TRBJ2-7; 9 bases fit TRBD1. Germline trimming cut 0 bases from V and 7 bases from J; bases unmatched to any gene: 7. The CDR3 contains 15 residues. From germline, CDR1 is KGHSH and CDR2 LQKENI. The CDR3 DNA follows: TGTGCCAGCTCACCACCCGGGACAGGGACTAAGGAGCAGTACTTC. Translation gives CASSPPGTGTKEQYF.

The sample holds a few counts of this clonotype. The gene calls are TRBV6-2 or TRBV6-3 and TRBJ2-3; 9 bases are shared with TRBD2. This CDR3 contains 16 residues. Germline values: CDR1 MNHEY, CDR2 SVGEGT. Unmatched junction bases numbered 3, after V lost 0 bases and J lost 2 bases. The CDR3 DNA is TGTGCCAGCAGTTACTCAGCGGGGGGCTTCACAGATACGCAGTATTTT. Encoded protein: CASSYSAGGFTDTQYF.

Turning to this clonotype: This may arise from a read error, as a much more abundant clone is one base away. The rearrangement uses TRBV5-1 and TRBJ2-2, with D possibly being TRBD1 (6 bases). V lost 0 bases and J 3 bases, leaving 6 bases between the germline ends. Germline V gives CDR1 SGHRS, CDR2 YFSETQ. CDR3 size: 14 residues. CDR3 in DNA: TGCGCCAGCAGCTTGGACAGGGACACCGGGGAGCTGTTTTTT. Its translation: CASSLDRDTGELFF. Full variable domain (remainder filled in from reference TRBV5-1 and TRBJ2-2): KAGVTQTPRYLIKTRGQQVTLSCSPISGHRSVSWYQQTPGQGLQFLFEYFSETQRNKGNFPGRFSGRQFSNSRSEMNVSTLELGDSALYLCASSLDRDTGELFFGEGSRLTVL.

This clonotype was counted at least ten times. V usage is TRBV9 and J usage is TRBJ1-4; no firm D call. This CDR3 spans 14 amino acids. V dropped 3 bases and J dropped 3 bases, with 9 bases sitting between them. Per the germline V gene, CDR1 is SGDLS and CDR2 is YYNGEE. For the CDR3, the DNA is TGTGCCAGCAGCGGGCGACAATCTAATGAAAAACTGTTTTTT. Amino acid sequence: CASSGRQSNEKLFF.

This clonotype was seen repeatedly, ten times or more. The chain links TRBV19 to TRBJ2-2; D uncertain. Trimming took off 0 bases at V and 3 bases at J, with 8 bases between the two ends. The germline gives CDR1 LNHDA, CDR2 SQIVND (reference sequence). This CDR3 is 15 amino acids long. CDR3 in DNA: TGTGCCAGTAGTATAGAGGGCAGATACACCGGGGAGCTGTTTTTT. Encoded protein: CASSIEGRYTGELFF.

This clonotype has at least ten counts. The chain has TRBV14 and TRBJ2-7; 8 nucleotides agree with TRBD1. The germline CDR1 and CDR2 sequences are SGHDN and FVKESK. The CDR3 contains 16 residues. After removal of 5 bases from V and 2 bases from J, the junction contained 11 bases not matched to a gene. DNA for the CDR3: TGTGCCAGCAGCGAGAGGCAGGGGGCAGTGACCTACGAGCAGTACTTC. Translated: CASSERQGAVTYEQYF.

This clonotype was picked up many times. The chain links TRBV11-2 to TRBJ2-7; D is unclear. Trimming shortened V by 0 bases and J by 3 bases, and 9 bases separated the two germline ends. The germline V gene has CDR1 SGHAT and CDR2 FQNNGV. The CDR3 is 14 residues long. This CDR3 is CASSLDLRIYEQYF. The CDR3 DNA is TGTGCCAGCAGCTTAGATCTCCGGATCTACGAGCAGTACTTC.

This clonotype showed up many times. This sequence joins TRBV29-1 and TRBJ2-7; the D gene is possibly TRBD1 (5 bases). Trimming shortened V by 8 bases and J by 5 bases, and 19 bases separated the two germline ends. The germline V gene encodes CDR1 SQVTM and CDR2 ANQGSEA. This CDR3 has 13 residues. DNA of the CDR3: TGCAGCATTCGACAGCAGGGTGGCGACGAGCAGTACTTC. Its protein is CSIRQQGGDEQYF.

This clonotype was recorded at least ten times. The genes are TRBV5-1 and TRBJ2-3, with a tentative D call TRBD2 (6 bases). V gave up 1 base and J gave up 2 bases, with 11 bases separating them. The CDR3 runs 15 residues. CDR1 is SGHRS and CDR2 is YFSETQ in the germline V gene. CDR3 region: CASSLSRGITDTQYF. The CDR3 DNA reads TGCGCCAGCAGCTTGTCTCGGGGGATCACAGATACGCAGTATTTT.

This clonotype was counted ten times or more. This rearrangement joins TRBV4-1 to TRBJ1-1; maybe TRBD1 (6 bases). Germline V gene lookup returns CDR1 MGHRA and CDR2 YSYEKL. Trimming took off 1 base at V and 6 bases at J, with 12 bases between the two ends. The CDR3 covers 14 residues. CDR3 DNA: TGCGCCAGCAGCCAAGGTGACAGGCTACCTGAAGCTTTCTTT. This translates into CASSQGDRLPEAFF.